Listed here are 15 T cell receptor beta chains from one sample, sequenced in a study of technical replicates of blood from several donors. Some clones are missing from TCRdb's copy, which holds only in-frame ones; the method was immunoSEQ multiplex PCR. The table records roughly 70,000 clones, roughly 94% of them present only once. The source material was T cells isolated from PBMCs. The receptor set was obtained from a human donor in good health.

V and J are TRBV4-3 and TRBJ2-7; TRBD2 is a possible D gene (5 bases). The CDR3 loop spans 14 amino acids. The V gene's germline CDR1 is LGHNA and CDR2 YSLEER. V was trimmed by 1 base and J by 4 bases, leaving 11 bases between them. CDR3 sequence (DNA): TGCGCCAGCAGCCAAGTTTGGGGAGATTACGAGCAGTACTTC. Encoded protein: CASSQVWGDYEQYF.

The chain links TRBV6-5 to TRBJ2-1; 8 positions match TRBD1. This CDR3 region has 13 residues. V dropped 6 bases and J dropped 10; count of bases not matched to a gene: 8. CDR1 MNHEY and CDR2 SVGAGI come from the germline V gene. CDR3 nucleotide sequence: TGTGCCAGCAGCCTGGGACAGGAGAACGAGCAGTTCTTC. Translated, it gives CASSLGQENEQFF.

The chain combines TRBV10-3 with TRBJ2-3, with 9 bases matching TRBD2. The trim removed 4 bases at V and 0 bases at J, leaving 2 bases unmatched. CDR3 size: 15 residues. Germline V gene lookup returns CDR1 ENHRY and CDR2 SYGVKD. The CDR3 sequence is CAISGTSESTDTQYF. The CDR3 nucleotides read TGTGCCATCAGTGGGACTAGCGAGAGCACAGATACGCAGTATTTT.

The DNA of the CDR3 is TGTGCCAGCAGCTTGGCCTCAGGCGAAAAACTGTTTTTT. This gives the protein CASSLASGEKLFF. The rearrangement links TRBV5-6 to TRBJ1-4; D is unresolved. V lost 0 bases and J lost 8, with 8 bases in between. The CDR3 runs 13 residues. Germline CDR1 SGHDT, CDR2 YYEEEE. The whole variable domain, filled in from reference TRBV5-6 and TRBJ1-4, reads DAGVTQSPTHLIKTRGQQVTLRCSPKSGHDTVSWYQQALGQGPQFIFQYYEEEERQRGNFPDRFSGHQFPNYSSELNVNALLLGDSALYLCASSLASGEKLFFGSGTQLSVL.

The V and J genes are TRBV9 and TRBJ1-5, with TRBD1 matching 7 bases. Germline CDR1 and CDR2: SGDLS and YYNGEE. The CDR3 loop spans 16 amino acids. Trimming removed 0 bases from V and 4 bases from J; junction bases left unmatched: 7. The CDR3 loop is CASSVGEGGGNQPQHF. DNA for the CDR3: TGTGCCAGCAGCGTAGGTGAAGGGGGCGGGAATCAGCCCCAGCATTTT.

The chain combines TRBV10-3 with TRBJ1-1, with D perhaps TRBD1 (6 bases). The germline V gene has CDR1 ENHRY and CDR2 SYGVKD. The CDR3 spans 13 residues. The V end was cut by 5 bases, the J end by 6 bases, with 13 bases between. Here the CDR3 reads CAISPQGAAEAFF. In DNA form, the CDR3 reads TGTGCCATCAGTCCACAGGGTGCGGCTGAAGCTTTCTTT.

The genes are TRBV7-3 and TRBJ1-1; D remains ambiguous. This CDR3 is 13 amino acids long. The ends were cut back, 5 bases at V and 0 bases at J, with 7 bases in the middle. Germline CDR1 SGHTA, CDR2 FQGTGA. The CDR3 DNA reads as TGTGCCAGCAGCCTCACACTGAACACTGAAGCTTTCTTT. Its translation is CASSLTLNTEAFF.

The CDR3 loop reads CASGHGGGYNEQFF. The CDR3 DNA is TGTGCCAGCGGGCACGGGGGAGGGTACAATGAGCAGTTCTTC. The rearrangement links TRBV6-1 to TRBJ2-1; 7 positions agree with TRBD2. From germline, CDR1 is MNHNS and CDR2 SASEGT. The junction had 8 bases not matched to a gene; V was cut back by 8 bases and J by 4 bases. CDR3 size: 14 residues.

V and J are TRBV27 and TRBJ1-2; 9 nucleotides agree with TRBD1. Unmatched junction bases numbered 4, after V lost 3 bases and J lost 8 bases. The CDR3 runs to 13 residues. From germline, CDR1 is MNHEY and CDR2 SMNVEV (reference sequence). CDR3 region: CASSFRDRDGYTF. Written as DNA, the CDR3 is TGTGCCAGCAGTTTCCGGGACAGGGACGGCTACACCTTC.

V usage is TRBV28 and J usage is TRBJ1-1; 9 nucleotides agree with TRBD1. V lost 3 bases and J lost 8; bases outside the gene matches: 13. The CDR3 runs 16 residues. Germline values: CDR1 MDHEN, CDR2 SYDVKM. The CDR3: CASSFGQGKVKEEAFF. The CDR3 bases are TGTGCCAGCAGTTTCGGACAGGGGAAAGTGAAAGAGGAAGCTTTCTTT.

This sequence joins TRBV7-3 and TRBJ2-1; 7 bases fit TRBD2. After removal of 5 bases from V and 9 bases from J, the junction contained 22 bases not matched to a gene. This CDR3 region has 18 residues. Germline V gives CDR1 SGHTA, CDR2 FQGTGA. CDR3 bases: TGTGCCAGCAGCCCGACCGGAAAGCGGGAAGCGGGAAGCGGTGAGCAGTTCTTC. It codes for CASSPTGKREAGSGEQFF.

The chain uses TRBV11-2 and TRBJ1-2; 7 bases align to TRBD1. The CDR3 sequence is 15 residues long. V dropped 1 base and J dropped 4; count of bases not matched to a gene: 6. From germline, CDR1 is SGHAT and CDR2 FQNNGV. The CDR3, as DNA: TGTGCCAGCAGCTTAGGACAGGGAAAGTCCTATGGCTACACCTTC. It is translated as CASSLGQGKSYGYTF.

The V gene is TRBV11-2, the J gene TRBJ2-1, with D tentatively TRBD2 (6 bases). Germline CDR1 reads SGHAT; CDR2 reads FQNNGV. The CDR3 covers 16 residues. Deletions cut 0 bases from V and 8 bases from J, with 17 bases between. In DNA form, the CDR3 reads TGTGCCAGCAGCTTAGATCGCGCGGGGTCCGTATATGAGCAGTTCTTC. Translated: CASSLDRAGSVYEQFF.

The chain carries TRBV5-6 and TRBJ2-7, with D perhaps TRBD1 (6 bases). Between the trimmed V and J ends, which lost 0 bases and 7 bases, there was a span of 11 bases. Germline assignment: CDR1 SGHDT and CDR2 YYEEEE. The length of the CDR3 is 13 residues. CDR3 amino acids: CASSLEGVWEQYF. The DNA of the CDR3 is TGTGCCAGCAGCTTGGAGGGGGTATGGGAGCAGTACTTC.

The CDR3 region has the DNA TGCAGCGTTGGGGGGACAGGGGGCTACGAGCAGTACTTC. It yields the protein CSVGGTGGYEQYF. J is TRBJ2-7 and V is TRBV29-1; TRBD1 matches at 11 bases. V dropped 4 bases and J dropped 3; count of bases not matched to a gene: 2. The CDR3 has 13 amino acids. The germline CDR1 and CDR2 sequences are SQVTM and ANQGSEA.